The T cell receptor beta chain under discussion was sequenced for a study of T cell repertoires in cytomegalovirus infection (dated by TCRdb to about 2019). Study-wide context: The peptide stimulations were aimed at well-studied HLA-B-restricted epitopes as well as recently identified HLA-C-restricted CMV epitopes, whose presentation resists viral immunomodulation. The HLA type of each donor mattered for the analysis, because public TCR beta signatures pointed to carriage of CMV infection along with the matching HLA type.

Per the germline V gene (reference sequence), DFQATT is the CDR1 and SNEGSKA is the CDR2. The V end gives up 0 bases and the J end 4 bases, leaving 12 bases in the junction not matched to a gene. Taken from cysteine to phenylalanine, the CDR3 has 16 residues. Only CDR3 DNA is held: 48 bases, read in frame from base 1. This clonotype was counted only a few times. No cognate antigen has been identified for it. Per-base qualities were not stored, and no clone one base away is much larger. Read against the paper, the sample's treatment or condition label means: in vitro stimulation with specific CMV peptide epitopes to enrich CMV-specific T cells. Study-level results and caveats: In both this cohort and an independent cohort of 350 to 400 donors, the cumulative frequency of public TCR beta family members distinguished carriers of CMV infection plus the relevant HLA type. In the ex vivo response, HLA-C-restricted CMV-specific TCR beta clonotypes were dominant, and in two of eight donors the single most frequent clonotype came from this HLA-C-restricted group.

TCRdb records Illumina HiSeq 1500 as the sequencer. The public reads were reanalyzed by TCRdb: fastp trimming at Q25, MiXCR alignment, in-frame beta chains only. Rows merge per CDR3 protein into single entries with the most common DNA and genes. The sample has 110,000 to 150,000 distinct CDR3 sequences on record, 25% to 35% of them singletons. In total, the top ten clones hold roughly 47% of the sample. The source was CD8+ T cells from cultured PBMCs, collected from culture after CMV antigen stimulation. Here the chain combines TRBV20-1 and TRBJ2-7, with TRBD1 matching 7 junction bases. The sequence was obtained from a human donor in good health (CMV status not recorded). Some clones in this sample may be carry-over from other donors' samples. In nucleotide form, the sequence is TGCAGTGCTAGAGATCTGACAGGGCTTAGTGTATACGAGCAGTACTTC. It codes for CSARDLTGLSVYEQYF.